This is a list of T cell receptor beta chains from one sample in a study of T-cell reconstitution after alpha-beta-depleted transplantation in children. From the PCR reads, TCRdb called clonotypes with MiXCR, one entry per CDR3 protein. This sample has about 510,000 distinct CDR3 sequences, with about an eighth found just once. This specimen consisted of PBMCs, mostly from graft donor cells, obtained 180 days after TCRalphabeta/CD19-depleted stem cell transplant. The receptors derive from a female patient aged 2 to 10 who had a stem cell transplant for aplastic anemia, so the T cells may come from the graft donor. CDR3s include the opening cysteine and the closing phenylalanine or tryptophan.

V | CDR3
TRBV5-1 | CASSLAGGRYEQYF
TRBV15 | CATSSPPRRVDNEQFF
TRBV28 | CASSLYSPGQPQHF
TRBV25-1 | CASSGGDKAFF
TRBV7-6 | CASSLNTGQYQPQHF
TRBV28 | CASSPGTGRSNQPQHF
TRBV7-4 | CASSRTQPGQRSDTQYF
TRBV20-1 | CSARANRAGVGKLFF
TRBV5-1 | CASSIRNYGYTF
TRBV29-1 | CSVGGGTSGRAADTQYF
TRBV7-2 | CASSLRRLAGGSDTQYF
TRBV20-1 | CSARDGRVVGPLHF
TRBV7-8 | CASSLKGALAKNIQYF
TRBV5-6 | CASSLASDSNQPQHF
TRBV6-1 | CASRRGIHSNQPQHF
TRBV7-2 | CASSLVQITTEAFF
TRBV6-1 | CASSRRRTDRSYNSPLHF
TRBV20-1 | CSARLANTQYF
TRBV2 | CASLAASTDTQYF
TRBV7-2 | CASSLGLLPSYEQYF
TRBV29-1 | CSVEDRDRFYNEQFF
TRBV15 | CATSKTGGAYEQYF
TRBV2 | CASSAPPREQPQHF
TRBV20-1 | CSARSREGGETQYF
TRBV7-9 | CASRTGQTQETQYF
TRBV25-1 | CASSESRTRSRHEQFF
TRBV7-3 | CASSPDRAGGYTF
TRBV15 | CATSREVLGTGQETQYF
TRBV6-5 | CASSGDGNTEAFF
TRBV20-1 | CSARDGMAFPHEQYF
TRBV7-9 | CASSLVGRSNYGYTF
TRBV12-3/TRBV12-4 | CASSATDPSQPQHF
TRBV28 | CASSYVGQMNQPQHF
TRBV10-3 | CAISGLADTYEQYF
TRBV30 | CACTVAASTDTQYF
TRBV27 | CASSPRPSGSGEQYF
TRBV6-5 | CASSSGNTDTQYF
TRBV7-6 | CASSLALRTPQETQYF
TRBV9 | CASSVDAGLNGNTIYF
TRBV7-2 | CASSLGQGTQETQYF
TRBV7-2 | CASSLAAGTGDYGYTF
TRBV19 | CASSIYLYSNQPQHF
TRBV12-3/TRBV12-4 | CATGPGFGETQYF
TRBV5-1 | CASSPRFRDGTNYGYTF
TRBV18 | CASGPPSANEQFF
TRBV29-1 | CSAPGGSDTQYF
TRBV20-1 | CSAKRRAGGFQPQHF
TRBV29-1 | CSVVFVTSTDTQYF
TRBV11-2 | CASSSRVAGIYNEQFF
TRBV7-2 | CASSLIAGELSTDTQYF
TRBV7-9 | CASSTENTEAFF
TRBV10-3 | CAISEDRVEKLFF
TRBV20-1 | CSARVSGFGNTEAFF
TRBV5-1 | CASSLETGRDSGANVLTF
TRBV30 | CAWSVRVSEAFF
TRBV5-1 | CASSIDRVGRSTQYF
TRBV6-1 | CASRRLAGGPIYNEQFF
TRBV29-1 | CSVRSGTGNNEQFF
TRBV25-1 | CASSELDRANEKLFF